This TCR beta chain was captured by sequencing in a study of long-term antiretroviral therapy in people with HIV. Sequencing used immunoSEQ v3.0 at survey level. Libraries were prepared by immunoSEQ multiplex PCR; TCRdb keeps only in-frame clonotypes and omits some of them. The repertoire includes tens of thousands of clones, 88% of them detected once, and under 8.5% sits in the top ten. This CDR3 is 11 amino acids long. Germline loops: CDR1 GTSNPN, CDR2 SVGIG (reference sequence). V was shortened by 0 bases and J by 3 bases, with 3 bases between the two germline ends. The TCR originated in a man in his 60s with HIV. The chain uses TRBV30 and TRBJ2-7; unclear D gene. The sequencing here drew on unsorted PBMCs, taken 0.6 years after starting antiretroviral therapy. The CDR3 loop is CAWSVRYEQYF. The CDR3 nucleotides read TGTGCCTGGAGTGTACGCTACGAGCAGTACTTC. Based on the CDR3 plus reference TRBV30 and TRBJ2-7, the full variable domain is SQTIHQWPATLVQPVGSPLSLECTVEGTSNPNLYWYRQAAGRGLQLLFYSVGIGQISSEVPQNLSASRPQDRQFILSSKKLLLSDSGFYLCAWSVRYEQYFGPGTRLTVT.